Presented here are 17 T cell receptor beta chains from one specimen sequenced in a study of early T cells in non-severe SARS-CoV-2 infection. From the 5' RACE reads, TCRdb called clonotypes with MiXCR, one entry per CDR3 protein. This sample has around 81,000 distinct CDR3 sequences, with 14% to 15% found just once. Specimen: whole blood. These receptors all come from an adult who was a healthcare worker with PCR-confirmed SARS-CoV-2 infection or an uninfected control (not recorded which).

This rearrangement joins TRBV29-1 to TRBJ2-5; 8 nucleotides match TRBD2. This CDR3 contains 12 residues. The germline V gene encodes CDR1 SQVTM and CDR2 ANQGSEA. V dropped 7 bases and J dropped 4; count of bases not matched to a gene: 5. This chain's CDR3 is CSAQAGVETQYF. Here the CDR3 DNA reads TGCAGCGCTCAAGCGGGGGTAGAGACCCAGTACTTC.

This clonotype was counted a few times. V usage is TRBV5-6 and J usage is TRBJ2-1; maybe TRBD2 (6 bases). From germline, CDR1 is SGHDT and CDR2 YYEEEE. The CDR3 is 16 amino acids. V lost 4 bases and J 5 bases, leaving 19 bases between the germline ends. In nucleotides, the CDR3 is TGTGCCAGCAGCGCGGGACTCCCTCGTGCTGACAATGAGCAGTTCTTC. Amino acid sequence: CASSAGLPRADNEQFF.

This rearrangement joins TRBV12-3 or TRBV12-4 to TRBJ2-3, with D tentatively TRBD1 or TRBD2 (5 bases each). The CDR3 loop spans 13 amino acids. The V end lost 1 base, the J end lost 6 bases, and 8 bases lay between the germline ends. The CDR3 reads CASSLGREDTQYF. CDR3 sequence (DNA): TGTGCCAGCAGTTTAGGCAGGGAGGATACGCAGTATTTT.

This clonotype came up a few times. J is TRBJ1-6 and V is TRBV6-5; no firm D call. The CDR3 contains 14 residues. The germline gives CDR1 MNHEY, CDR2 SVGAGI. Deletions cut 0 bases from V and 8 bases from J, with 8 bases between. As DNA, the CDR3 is TGTGCCAGCAGTTACTCGACGAGTGATTCACCCCTCCACTTT. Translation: CASSYSTSDSPLHF.

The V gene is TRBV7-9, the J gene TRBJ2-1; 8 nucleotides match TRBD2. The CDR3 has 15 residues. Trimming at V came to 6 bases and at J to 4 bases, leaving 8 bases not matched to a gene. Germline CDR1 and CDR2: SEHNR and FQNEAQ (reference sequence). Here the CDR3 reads CASRYIAGTYNEQFF. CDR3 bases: TGTGCCAGCAGATATATAGCGGGAACTTACAATGAGCAGTTCTTC.

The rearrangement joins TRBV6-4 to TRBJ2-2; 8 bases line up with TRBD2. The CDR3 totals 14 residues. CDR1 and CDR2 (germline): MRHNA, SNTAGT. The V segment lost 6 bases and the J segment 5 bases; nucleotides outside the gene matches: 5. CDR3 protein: CASRGLADTGELFF. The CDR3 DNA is TGTGCCAGCAGAGGACTAGCTGATACCGGGGAGCTGTTTTTT.

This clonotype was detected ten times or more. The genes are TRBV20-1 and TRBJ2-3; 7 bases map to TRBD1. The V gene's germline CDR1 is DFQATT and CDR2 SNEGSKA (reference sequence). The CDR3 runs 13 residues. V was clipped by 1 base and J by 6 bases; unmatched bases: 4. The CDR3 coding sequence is TGCAGTGCTAGAGGACCCAGGGGGGATACGCAGTATTTT. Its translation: CSARGPRGDTQYF.

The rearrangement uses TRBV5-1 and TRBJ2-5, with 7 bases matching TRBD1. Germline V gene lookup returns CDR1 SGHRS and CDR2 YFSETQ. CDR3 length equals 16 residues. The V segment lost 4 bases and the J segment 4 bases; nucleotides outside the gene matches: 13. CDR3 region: CASSTSTGRRLETQYF. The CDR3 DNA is TGCGCCAGCAGCACCTCGACAGGGAGACGGCTAGAGACCCAGTACTTC.

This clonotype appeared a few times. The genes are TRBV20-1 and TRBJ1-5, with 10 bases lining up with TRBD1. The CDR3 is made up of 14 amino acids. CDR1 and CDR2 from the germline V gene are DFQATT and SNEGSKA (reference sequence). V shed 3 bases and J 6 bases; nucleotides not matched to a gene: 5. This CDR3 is CSARTGGAGQPQHF. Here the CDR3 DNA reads TGCAGTGCTAGGACAGGGGGCGCGGGTCAGCCCCAGCATTTT.

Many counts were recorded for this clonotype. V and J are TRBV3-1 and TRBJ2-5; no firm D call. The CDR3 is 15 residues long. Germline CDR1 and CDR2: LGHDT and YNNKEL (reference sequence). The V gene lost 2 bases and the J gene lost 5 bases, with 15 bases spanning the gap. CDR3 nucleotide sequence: TGTGCCAGCAGCCAAACCCGGGCTCAAGGGGAGACCCAGTACTTC. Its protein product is CASSQTRAQGETQYF.

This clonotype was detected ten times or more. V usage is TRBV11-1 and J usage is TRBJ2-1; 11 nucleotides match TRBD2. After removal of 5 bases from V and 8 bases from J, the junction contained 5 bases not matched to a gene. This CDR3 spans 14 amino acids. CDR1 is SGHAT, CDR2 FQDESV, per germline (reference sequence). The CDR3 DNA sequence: TGTGCCAGCAGCCTAACTAGCGGGGGATATGAGCAGTTCTTC. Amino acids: CASSLTSGGYEQFF.

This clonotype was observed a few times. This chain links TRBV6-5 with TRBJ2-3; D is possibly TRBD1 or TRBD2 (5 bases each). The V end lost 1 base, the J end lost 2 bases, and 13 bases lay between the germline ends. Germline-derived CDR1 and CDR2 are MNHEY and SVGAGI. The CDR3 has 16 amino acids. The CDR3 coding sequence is TGTGCCAGCAGTTACTTGGCAGGGCGGGCCACAGATACGCAGTATTTT. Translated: CASSYLAGRATDTQYF.

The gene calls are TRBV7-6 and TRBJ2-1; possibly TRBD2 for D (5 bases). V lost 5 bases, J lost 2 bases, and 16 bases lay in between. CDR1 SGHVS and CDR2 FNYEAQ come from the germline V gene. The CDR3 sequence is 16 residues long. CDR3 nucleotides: TGTGCCAGCAGCCCAGAGGGCCTTCCAACCTACAATGAGCAGTTCTTC. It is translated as CASSPEGLPTYNEQFF.

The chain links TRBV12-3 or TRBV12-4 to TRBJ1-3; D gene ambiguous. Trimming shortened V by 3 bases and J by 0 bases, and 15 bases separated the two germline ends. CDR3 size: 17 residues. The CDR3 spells CASSFMGSFSSGNTIYF. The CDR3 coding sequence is TGTGCCAGCAGTTTTATGGGTTCCTTCTCCTCTGGAAACACCATATATTTT.

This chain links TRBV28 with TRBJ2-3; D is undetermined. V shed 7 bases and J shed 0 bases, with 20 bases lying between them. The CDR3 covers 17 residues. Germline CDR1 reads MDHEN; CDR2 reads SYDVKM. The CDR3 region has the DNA TGTGCCAGCACCGAATCGAAGTGGGGTGTAAGCACAGATACGCAGTATTTT. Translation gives CASTESKWGVSTDTQYF.

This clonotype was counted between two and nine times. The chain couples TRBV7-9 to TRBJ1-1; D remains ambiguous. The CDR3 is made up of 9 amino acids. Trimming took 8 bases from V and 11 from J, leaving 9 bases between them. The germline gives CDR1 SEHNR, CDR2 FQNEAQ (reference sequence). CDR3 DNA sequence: TGTGCCAGCGACGATTTCGCTTTCTTT. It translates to CASDDFAFF. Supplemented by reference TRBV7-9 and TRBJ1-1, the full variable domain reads DTGVSQNPRHKITKRGQNVTFRCDPISEHNRLYWYRQTLGQGPEFLTYFQNEAQLEKSRLLSDRFSAERPKGSFSTLEIQRTEQGDSAMYLCASDDFAFFGQGTRLTVV.

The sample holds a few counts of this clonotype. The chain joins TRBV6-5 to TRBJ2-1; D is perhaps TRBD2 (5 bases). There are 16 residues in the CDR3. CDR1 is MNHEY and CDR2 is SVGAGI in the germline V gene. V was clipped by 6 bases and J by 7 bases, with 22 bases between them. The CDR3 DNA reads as TGTGCCAGCAGCATGGAGGAGTGGAGCTCCAAGAATGAGCAGTTCTTC. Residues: CASSMEEWSSKNEQFF.